Presented here are 10 T cell receptor beta chains from one specimen sequenced in a study of regulatory T cells in long-lasting Graves disease. Libraries of TCR beta came from iRepertoire HTBI primers plus Arm-PCR of CDR3 regions. TCRdb reprocessed the multiplex PCR reads with MiXCR, giving one entry per CDR3 protein. The sample has around 480,000 distinct CDR3 sequences, around 15% seen once. The sample's time point: newly diagnosed GD, antithyroid drugs for less than 3 months. Construction of the TCR library relied on RNA isolated from PBMCs. The same data also contributed to another study, on T cells in Graves' hyperthyroidism and ophthalmopathy.

The sample here was peripheral blood mononuclear cells (PBMCs), taken at new diagnosis, from a patient treated with antithyroid drugs. The receptors stem from a man aged 35 to 55 with Graves disease.

In this sample, this clonotype turned up many times. The chain links TRBV28 to TRBJ2-7, with D possibly TRBD2 on 6 matching bases. CDR1 is MDHEN, CDR2 SYDVKM, per germline. The CDR3 has 13 amino acids. V lost 6 bases to trimming and J lost 6 bases, with 15 bases between them. In nucleotides, the CDR3 is TGTGCCAGCAGAGTTTCGGGAGTTGGCGAGCAGTACTTC. It translates to CASRVSGVGEQYF.

This clonotype was detected a few times. The V gene is TRBV6-1, the J gene TRBJ1-6; perhaps TRBD1 as D (5 bases). CDR1 is MNHNS and CDR2 is SASEGT in the germline V gene. Trimming removed 8 bases from V and 2 bases from J, with 7 bases in between. This CDR3 region has 13 residues. The CDR3 spells CASSRAYNSPLHF. In DNA form, the CDR3 reads TGTGCCAGCTCCAGGGCCTATAATTCACCCCTCCACTTT.

This chain uses TRBV6-1 with TRBJ2-2, with TRBD1 identical over 10 bases. The germline V gene encodes CDR1 MNHNS and CDR2 SASEGT. This CDR3 comprises 15 residues. J was trimmed by 2 bases and V by 6 bases; bases with no gene match: 3. The DNA of the CDR3 is TGTGCCAGCAGGCGGGACAGGGGAAACACCGGGGAGCTGTTTTTT. This translates into CASRRDRGNTGELFF.

In this sample, this clonotype turned up many times. The chain has TRBV10-3 and TRBJ2-7; TRBD1 agrees at 7 bases. J lost 5 bases, V lost 5 bases, and 12 bases had no gene match. Germline V gene lookup returns CDR1 ENHRY and CDR2 SYGVKD. CDR3 length: 15 amino acids. The CDR3 spells CAISPTGPNDHEQYF. CDR3 nucleotides: TGTGCCATCAGTCCGACAGGGCCTAACGACCACGAGCAGTACTTC.

At least ten counts were recorded for this clonotype. The genes are TRBV18 and TRBJ2-1; D possibly corresponds to TRBD1 (5 bases). Trimming cost V 4 bases and J 4 bases, with 11 bases left between them. CDR1 KGHSH and CDR2 LQKENI come from the germline V gene. This CDR3 contains 14 residues. The CDR3 spells CASSRQKLYNEQFF. The CDR3 nucleotides are TGTGCCAGCTCACGACAGAAACTTTACAATGAGCAGTTCTTC.

This sequence joins TRBV6-1 and TRBJ2-5; 9 bases align to TRBD2. The junction had 8 bases not matched to a gene; V was cut back by 6 bases and J by 9 bases. Germline CDR1 and CDR2: MNHNS and SASEGT. The CDR3 spans 13 residues. CDR3 loop: CASSLAGGRAQYF. The CDR3 nucleotides are TGTGCCAGCAGCTTGGCGGGGGGGCGGGCCCAGTACTTC.

This clonotype was detected only a few times. V and J are TRBV10-1 and TRBJ2-2, with 9 bases matching TRBD2. The CDR3 totals 19 residues. V dropped 3 bases and J dropped 5; count of bases not matched to a gene: 16. The germline gives CDR1 WNHNN, CDR2 SYGVQD (reference sequence). The CDR3 reads CASSEGPKGAGGVTGELFF. CDR3 DNA sequence: TGCGCCAGCAGTGAAGGCCCTAAAGGAGCGGGAGGAGTAACCGGGGAGCTGTTTTTT.

In regard to this clonotype: Relative to the germline gene, one junction end is altered; a read error may explain this. The chain is built from TRBV20-1 and TRBJ2-1; TRBD2 matches 14 bases. Germline V gives CDR1 DFQATT, CDR2 SNEGSKA (reference sequence). There are 18 residues in the CDR3. The CDR3 DNA reads TGCAGTTCTAGAAGGGGACTAGCGGGAGAAAGGTACTACAATGAGCAGTTCTTC. Its protein product is CSSRRGLAGERYYNEQFF.

This clonotype was counted at least ten times. The chain recombines TRBV7-2 with TRBJ2-5; the D gene is possibly TRBD1 (6 bases). Germline V lookup: CDR1 SGHTA, CDR2 FQGNSA. V was shortened by 3 bases and J by 4 bases, with 18 bases between the two germline ends. The CDR3 is made up of 16 amino acids. CDR3 amino acids: CASSFTFTGKGETQYF. The CDR3, as DNA: TGTGCCAGCAGCTTCACCTTTACAGGGAAGGGAGAGACCCAGTACTTC.

In its sample, this clonotype was seen a few times. The chain is built from TRBV6-5 and TRBJ2-3; D remains unclear. V was clipped by 3 bases and J by 0 bases, with 7 bases between them. CDR1 and CDR2 (germline): MNHEY, SVGAGI. The CDR3 has 14 residues. The DNA for the CDR3 is TGTGCCAGCAGTTATGGGCTTAGCACAGATACGCAGTATTTT. The encoded protein is CASSYGLSTDTQYF.